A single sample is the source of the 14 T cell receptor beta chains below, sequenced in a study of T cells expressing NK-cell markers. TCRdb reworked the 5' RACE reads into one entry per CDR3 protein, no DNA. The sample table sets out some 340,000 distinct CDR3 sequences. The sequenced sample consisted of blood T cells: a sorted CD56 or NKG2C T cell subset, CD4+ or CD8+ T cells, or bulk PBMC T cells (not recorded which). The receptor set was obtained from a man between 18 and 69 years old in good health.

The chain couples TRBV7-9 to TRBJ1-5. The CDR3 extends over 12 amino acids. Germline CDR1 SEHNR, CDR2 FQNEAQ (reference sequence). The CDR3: CASSSVGVSQHF. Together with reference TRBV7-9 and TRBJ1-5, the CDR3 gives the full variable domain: DTGVSQNPRHKITKRGQNVTFRCDPISEHNRLYWYRQTLGQGPEFLTYFQNEAQLEKSRLLSDRFSAERPKGSFSTLEIQRTEQGDSAMYLCASSSVGVSQHFGDGTRLSIL.

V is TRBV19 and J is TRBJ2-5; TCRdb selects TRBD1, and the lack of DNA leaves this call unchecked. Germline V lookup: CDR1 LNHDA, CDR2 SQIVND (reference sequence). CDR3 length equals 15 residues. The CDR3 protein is CASSIVGTIWETQYF.

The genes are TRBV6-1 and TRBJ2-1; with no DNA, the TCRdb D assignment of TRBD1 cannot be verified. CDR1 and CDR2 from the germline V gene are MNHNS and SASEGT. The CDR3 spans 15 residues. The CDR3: CASSGPGRGGNEQFF.

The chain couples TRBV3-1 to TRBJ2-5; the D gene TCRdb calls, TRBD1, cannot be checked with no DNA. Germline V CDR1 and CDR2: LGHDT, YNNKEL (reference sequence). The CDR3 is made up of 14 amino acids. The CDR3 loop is CASRQQGSSETQYF.

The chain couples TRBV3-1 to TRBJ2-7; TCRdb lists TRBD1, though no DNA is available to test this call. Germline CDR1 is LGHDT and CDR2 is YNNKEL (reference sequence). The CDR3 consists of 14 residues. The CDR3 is CASSLVVTGREQYF.

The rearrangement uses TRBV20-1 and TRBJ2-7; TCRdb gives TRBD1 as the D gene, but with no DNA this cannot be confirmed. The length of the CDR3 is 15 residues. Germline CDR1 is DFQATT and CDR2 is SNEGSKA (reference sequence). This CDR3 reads CSAGFSTGGSYEQYF.

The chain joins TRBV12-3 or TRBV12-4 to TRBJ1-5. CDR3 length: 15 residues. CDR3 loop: CASSLSWHGNQPQHF.

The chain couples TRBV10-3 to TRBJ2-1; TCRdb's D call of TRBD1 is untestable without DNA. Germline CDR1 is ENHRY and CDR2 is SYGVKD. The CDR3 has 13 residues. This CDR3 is CAIRLPGSNEQFF.

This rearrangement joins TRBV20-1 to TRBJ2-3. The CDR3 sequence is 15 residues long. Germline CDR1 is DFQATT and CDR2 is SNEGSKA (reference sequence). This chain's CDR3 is CSAPNFRLGTDTQYF.

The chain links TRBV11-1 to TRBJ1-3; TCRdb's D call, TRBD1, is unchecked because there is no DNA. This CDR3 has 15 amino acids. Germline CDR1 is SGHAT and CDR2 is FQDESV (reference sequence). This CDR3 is CASSPRDRGTDTIYF.

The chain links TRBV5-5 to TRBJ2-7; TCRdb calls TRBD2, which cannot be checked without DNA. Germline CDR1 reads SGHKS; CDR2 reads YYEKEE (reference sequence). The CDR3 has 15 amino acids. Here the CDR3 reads CASSLRRVGAYEQYF.

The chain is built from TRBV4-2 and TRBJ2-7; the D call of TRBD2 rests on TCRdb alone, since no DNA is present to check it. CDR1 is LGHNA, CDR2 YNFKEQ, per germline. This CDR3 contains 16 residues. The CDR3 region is CASSSRTSGGAYEQYF.

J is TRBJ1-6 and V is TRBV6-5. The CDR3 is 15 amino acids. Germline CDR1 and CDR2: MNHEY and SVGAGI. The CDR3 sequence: CASSYPGLENSPLHF.

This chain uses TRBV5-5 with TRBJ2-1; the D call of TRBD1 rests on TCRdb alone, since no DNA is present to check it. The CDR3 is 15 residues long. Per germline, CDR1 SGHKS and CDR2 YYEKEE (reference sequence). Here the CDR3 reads CASSHRQGSYNEQFF.